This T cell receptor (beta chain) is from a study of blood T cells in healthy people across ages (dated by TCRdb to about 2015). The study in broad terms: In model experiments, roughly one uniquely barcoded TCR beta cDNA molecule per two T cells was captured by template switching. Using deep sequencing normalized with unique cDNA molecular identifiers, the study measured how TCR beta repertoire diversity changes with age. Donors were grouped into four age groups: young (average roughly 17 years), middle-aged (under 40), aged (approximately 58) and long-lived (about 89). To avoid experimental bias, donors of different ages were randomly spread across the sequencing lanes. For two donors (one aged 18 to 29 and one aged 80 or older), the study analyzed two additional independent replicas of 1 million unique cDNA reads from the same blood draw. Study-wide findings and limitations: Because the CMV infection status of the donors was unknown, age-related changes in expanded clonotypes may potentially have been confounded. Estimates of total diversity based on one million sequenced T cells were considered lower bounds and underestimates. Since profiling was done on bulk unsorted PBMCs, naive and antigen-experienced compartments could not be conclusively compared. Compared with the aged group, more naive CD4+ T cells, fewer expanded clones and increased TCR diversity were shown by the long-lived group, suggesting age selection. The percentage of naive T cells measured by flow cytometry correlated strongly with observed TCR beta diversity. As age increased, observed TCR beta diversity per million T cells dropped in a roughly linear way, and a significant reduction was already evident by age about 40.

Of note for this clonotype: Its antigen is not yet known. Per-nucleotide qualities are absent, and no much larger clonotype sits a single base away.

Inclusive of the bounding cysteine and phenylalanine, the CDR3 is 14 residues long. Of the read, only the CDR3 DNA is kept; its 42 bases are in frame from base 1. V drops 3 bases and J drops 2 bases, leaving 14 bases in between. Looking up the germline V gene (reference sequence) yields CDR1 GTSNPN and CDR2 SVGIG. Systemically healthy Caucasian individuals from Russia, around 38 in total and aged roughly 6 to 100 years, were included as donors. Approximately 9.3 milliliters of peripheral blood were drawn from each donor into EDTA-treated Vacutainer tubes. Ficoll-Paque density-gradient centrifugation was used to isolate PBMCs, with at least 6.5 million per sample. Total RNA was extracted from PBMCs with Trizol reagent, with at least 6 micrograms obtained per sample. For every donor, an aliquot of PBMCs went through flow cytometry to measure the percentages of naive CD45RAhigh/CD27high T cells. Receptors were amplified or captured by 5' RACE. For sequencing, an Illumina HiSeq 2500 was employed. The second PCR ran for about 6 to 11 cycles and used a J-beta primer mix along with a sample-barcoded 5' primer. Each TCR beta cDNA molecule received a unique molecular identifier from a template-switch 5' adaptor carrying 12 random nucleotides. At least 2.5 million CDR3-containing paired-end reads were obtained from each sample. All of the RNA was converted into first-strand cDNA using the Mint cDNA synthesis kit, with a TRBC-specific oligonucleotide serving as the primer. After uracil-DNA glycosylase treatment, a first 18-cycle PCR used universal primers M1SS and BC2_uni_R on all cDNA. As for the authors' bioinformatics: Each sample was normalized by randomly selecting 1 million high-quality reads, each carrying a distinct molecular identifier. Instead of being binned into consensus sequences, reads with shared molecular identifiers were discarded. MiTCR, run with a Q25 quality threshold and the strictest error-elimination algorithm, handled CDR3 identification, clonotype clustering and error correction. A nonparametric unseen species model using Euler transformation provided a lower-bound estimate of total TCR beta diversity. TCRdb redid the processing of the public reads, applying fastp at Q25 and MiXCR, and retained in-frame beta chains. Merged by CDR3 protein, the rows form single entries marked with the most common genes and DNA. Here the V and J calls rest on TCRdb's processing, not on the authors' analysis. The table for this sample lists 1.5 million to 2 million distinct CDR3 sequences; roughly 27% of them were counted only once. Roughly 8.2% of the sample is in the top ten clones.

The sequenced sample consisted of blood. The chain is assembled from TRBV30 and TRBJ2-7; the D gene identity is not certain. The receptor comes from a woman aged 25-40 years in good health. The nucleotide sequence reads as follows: TGTGCCTGGAGCCCCTTAGACACCGCCTACGAGCAGTACTTC. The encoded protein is CAWSPLDTAYEQYF. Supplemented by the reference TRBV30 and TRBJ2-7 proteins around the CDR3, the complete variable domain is SQTIHQWPATLVQPVGSPLSLECTVEGTSNPNLYWYRQAAGRGLQLLFYSVGIGQISSEVPQNLSASRPQDRQFILSSKKLLLSDSGFYLCAWSPLDTAYEQYFGPGTRLTVT.